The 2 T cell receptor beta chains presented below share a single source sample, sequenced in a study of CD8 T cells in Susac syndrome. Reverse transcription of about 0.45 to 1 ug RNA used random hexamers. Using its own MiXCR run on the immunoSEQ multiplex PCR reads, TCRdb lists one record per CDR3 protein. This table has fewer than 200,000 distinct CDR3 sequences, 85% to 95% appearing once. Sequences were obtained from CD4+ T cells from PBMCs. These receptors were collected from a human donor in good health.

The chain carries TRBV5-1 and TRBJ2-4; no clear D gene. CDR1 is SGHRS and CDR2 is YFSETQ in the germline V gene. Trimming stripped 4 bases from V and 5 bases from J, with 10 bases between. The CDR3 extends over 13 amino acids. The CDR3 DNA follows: TGCGCCAGCAGCGGGCAGGCGCAAAACATTCAGTACTTC. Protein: CASSGQAQNIQYF.

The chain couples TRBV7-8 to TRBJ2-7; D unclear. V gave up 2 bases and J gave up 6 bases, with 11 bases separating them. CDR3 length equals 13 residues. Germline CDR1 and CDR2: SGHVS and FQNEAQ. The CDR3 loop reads CASSLRTSTEQYF. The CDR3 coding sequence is TGTGCCAGCAGCTTAAGGACCTCCACCGAGCAGTACTTC.